These 9 T cell receptor beta chains originate from one sample sequenced in a study of blood T cell repertoires in COVID-19. Repertoires were generated with immunoSEQ multiplex PCR, while TCRdb's copy carries only in-frame clones and drops some. The data show approximately 300,000 clones, about 89% seen once. Sequencing was done on a sample of peripheral blood. These TCRs come from a man between 25 and 39 years old with acute or convalescent COVID-19.

The chain is built from TRBV6-5 and TRBJ1-1; D remains unclear. Germline V gives CDR1 MNHEY, CDR2 SVGAGI. V lost 7 bases and J lost 0, with 12 bases in between. This CDR3 has 14 amino acids. As DNA, the CDR3 is TGTGCCAGCATCCAGGAACAGTTGAACACTGAAGCTTTCTTT. Translation gives CASIQEQLNTEAFF.

The rearrangement links TRBV4-1 to TRBJ2-7; 12 bases are a match to TRBD1. This CDR3 contains 16 residues. Germline V CDR1 and CDR2: MGHRA, YSYEKL. Trimming took 2 bases from V and 6 from J; bases not matched to a gene: 8. The CDR3 is CASSQTPGQGAGEQYF. CDR3 bases: TGCGCCAGCAGCCAAACCCCGGGACAGGGGGCTGGCGAGCAGTACTTC.

V usage is TRBV24-1 and J usage is TRBJ2-5, with 11 bases aligning to TRBD1. Germline V gives CDR1 KGHDR, CDR2 SFDVKD. J was trimmed by 2 bases and V by 3 bases; bases with no gene match: 4. This CDR3 region has 16 residues. CDR3 region: CATSDPWDRGQETQYF. The CDR3 nucleotides read TGTGCCACCAGTGATCCTTGGGACAGGGGGCAAGAGACCCAGTACTTC.

The chain is built from TRBV12-3 or TRBV12-4 and TRBJ1-1; possibly TRBD1 for D (5 bases). The CDR3 extends over 12 amino acids. Trimming pared 8 bases from V and 7 bases from J, leaving 14 bases between. CDR3 in amino acids: CASGRDWYEAFF. Written as DNA, the CDR3 is TGTGCCAGCGGACGGGACTGGTATGAAGCTTTCTTT.

V is TRBV10-1 and J is TRBJ1-1, with no clear D. The CDR3 consists of 13 residues. V dropped 2 bases and J dropped 6 bases, with 10 bases sitting between them. The V gene's germline CDR1 is WNHNN and CDR2 SYGVQD (reference sequence). The CDR3, as DNA: TGCGCCAGCAGTGAGGAGAGGAGAGCTGAAGCTTTCTTT. This translates into CASSEERRAEAFF.

This chain connects TRBV3-1 (or the pseudogene TRBV3-2) to TRBJ2-7, with D tentatively TRBD1 (5 bases). Trimming took 0 bases from V and 2 from J, leaving 11 bases between them. The CDR3 length is 15 residues. Per the germline V gene, CDR1 is LGHDT and CDR2 is YNNKEL (reference sequence). In DNA, the CDR3 is TGTGCCAGCAGCCAAGAAGGGGCGTACCCCTACGAGCAGTACTTC. It translates to CASSQEGAYPYEQYF.

V gene TRBV30 combines with J gene TRBJ2-1; 8 bases map to TRBD2. This CDR3 spans 14 amino acids. Germline V gene data show CDR1 as GTSNPN and CDR2 as SVGIG (reference sequence). V lost 5 bases to trimming and J lost 2 bases; unmatched junction nucleotides: 5. The CDR3 loop is CAWDREGAYNEQFF. DNA for the CDR3: TGTGCCTGGGATCGGGAGGGGGCCTACAATGAGCAGTTCTTC.

The chain couples TRBV9 to TRBJ1-5; D unclear. The CDR3 extends over 15 amino acids. V shed 0 bases and J shed 2 bases, with 9 bases lying between them. Germline V gene data show CDR1 as SGDLS and CDR2 as YYNGEE. CDR3 DNA: TGTGCCAGCAGCGTAGGAGAGGGTGGCAATCAGCCCCAGCATTTT. It translates to CASSVGEGGNQPQHF.

CDR3 DNA sequence: TGTGCCAGCAGCTTAACCCAGACGAACACCGGGGAGCTGTTTTTT. Amino acid sequence: CASSLTQTNTGELFF. This rearrangement joins TRBV7-8 to TRBJ2-2; D uncertain. The CDR3 sequence is 15 residues long. Germline values: CDR1 SGHVS, CDR2 FQNEAQ. Trimming shortened V by 2 bases and J by 0 bases, and 7 bases separated the two germline ends.